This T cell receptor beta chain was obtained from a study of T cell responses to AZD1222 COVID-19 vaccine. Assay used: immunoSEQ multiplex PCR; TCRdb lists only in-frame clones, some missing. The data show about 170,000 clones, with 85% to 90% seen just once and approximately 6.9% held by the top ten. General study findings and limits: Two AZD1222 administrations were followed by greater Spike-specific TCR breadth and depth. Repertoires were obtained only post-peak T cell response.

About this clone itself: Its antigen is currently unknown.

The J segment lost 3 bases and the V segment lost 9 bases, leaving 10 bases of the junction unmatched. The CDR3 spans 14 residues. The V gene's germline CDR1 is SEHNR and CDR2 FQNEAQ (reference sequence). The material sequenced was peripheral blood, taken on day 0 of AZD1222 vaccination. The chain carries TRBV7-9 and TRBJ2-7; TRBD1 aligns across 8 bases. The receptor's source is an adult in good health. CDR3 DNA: TGTGCCAGTTATACCACGACAGGGGACTACGAGCAGTACTTC. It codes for CASYTTTGDYEQYF.